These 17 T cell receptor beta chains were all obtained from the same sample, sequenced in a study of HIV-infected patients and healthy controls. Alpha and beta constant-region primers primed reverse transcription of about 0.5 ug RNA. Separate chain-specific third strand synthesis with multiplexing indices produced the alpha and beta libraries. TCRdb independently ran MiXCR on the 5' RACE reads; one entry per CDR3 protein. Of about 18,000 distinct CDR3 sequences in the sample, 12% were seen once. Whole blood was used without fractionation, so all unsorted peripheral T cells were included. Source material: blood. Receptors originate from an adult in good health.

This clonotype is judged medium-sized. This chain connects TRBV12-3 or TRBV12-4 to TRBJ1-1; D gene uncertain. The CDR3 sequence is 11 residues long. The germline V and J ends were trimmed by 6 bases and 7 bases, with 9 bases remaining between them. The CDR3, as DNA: TGTGCCAGCAGACTCAGGAATGAAGCTTTCTTT. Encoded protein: CASRLRNEAFF.

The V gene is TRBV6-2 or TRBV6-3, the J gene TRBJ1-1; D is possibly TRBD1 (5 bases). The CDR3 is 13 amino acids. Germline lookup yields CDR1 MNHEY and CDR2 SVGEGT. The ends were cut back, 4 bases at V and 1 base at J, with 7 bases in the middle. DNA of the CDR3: TGTGCCAGCAGTTCGACAGAGAACACTGAAGCTTTCTTT. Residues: CASSSTENTEAFF.

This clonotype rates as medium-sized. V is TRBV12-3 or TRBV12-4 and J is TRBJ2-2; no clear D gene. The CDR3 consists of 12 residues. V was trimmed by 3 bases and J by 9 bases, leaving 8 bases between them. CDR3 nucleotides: TGTGCCAGCAGTTTCGGTGGTCGGGAGCTGTTTTTT. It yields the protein CASSFGGRELFF.

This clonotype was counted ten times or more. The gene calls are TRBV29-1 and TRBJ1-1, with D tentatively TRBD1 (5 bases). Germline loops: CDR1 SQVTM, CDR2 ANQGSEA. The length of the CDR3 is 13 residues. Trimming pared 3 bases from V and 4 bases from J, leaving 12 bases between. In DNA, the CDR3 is TGCAGCGTTGATAGGGCCGGGGGCACTGAAGCTTTCTTT. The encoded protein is CSVDRAGGTEAFF.

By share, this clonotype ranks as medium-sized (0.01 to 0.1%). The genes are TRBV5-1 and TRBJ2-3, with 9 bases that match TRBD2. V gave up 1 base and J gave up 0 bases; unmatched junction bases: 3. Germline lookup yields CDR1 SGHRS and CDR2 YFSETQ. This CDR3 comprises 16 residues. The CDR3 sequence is CASSLSLAGSTDTQYF. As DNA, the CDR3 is TGCGCCAGCAGCTTGTCCCTAGCGGGGAGCACAGATACGCAGTATTTT.

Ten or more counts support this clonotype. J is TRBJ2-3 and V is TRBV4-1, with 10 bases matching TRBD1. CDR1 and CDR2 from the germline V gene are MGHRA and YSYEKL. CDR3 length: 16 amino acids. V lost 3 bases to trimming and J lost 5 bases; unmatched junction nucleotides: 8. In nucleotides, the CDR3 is TGCGCCAGCAGCCATCGCCCAGACAGGGGGCGAGATACGCAGTATTTT. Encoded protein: CASSHRPDRGRDTQYF.

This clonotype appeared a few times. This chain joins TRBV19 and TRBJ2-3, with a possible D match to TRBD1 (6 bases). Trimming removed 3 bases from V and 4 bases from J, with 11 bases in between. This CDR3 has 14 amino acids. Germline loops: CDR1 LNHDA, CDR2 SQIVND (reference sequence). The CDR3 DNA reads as TGTGCCAGTAGTATGGGCAGGGGATCAGATACGCAGTATTTT. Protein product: CASSMGRGSDTQYF.

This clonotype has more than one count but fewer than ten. CDR3 loop: CASSYLGGGAGFEQFF. In nucleotides, the CDR3 is TGTGCCAGCAGCTACCTGGGCGGGGGGGCCGGTTTTGAGCAGTTCTTC. The chain carries TRBV7-3 and TRBJ2-1, with 9 bases fitting TRBD2. With 4 bases clipped from V and 9 bases from J, the junction kept 13 bases outside the gene matches. Germline-derived CDR1 and CDR2 are SGHTA and FQGTGA. This CDR3 has 16 amino acids.

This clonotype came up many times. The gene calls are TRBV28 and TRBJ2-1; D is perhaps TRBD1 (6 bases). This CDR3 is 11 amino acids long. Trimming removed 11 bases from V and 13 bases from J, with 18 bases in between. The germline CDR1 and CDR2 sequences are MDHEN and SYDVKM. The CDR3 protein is CACSGSGQQFF. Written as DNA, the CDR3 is TGTGCCTGCTCGGGGTCGGGACAACAGTTCTTC.

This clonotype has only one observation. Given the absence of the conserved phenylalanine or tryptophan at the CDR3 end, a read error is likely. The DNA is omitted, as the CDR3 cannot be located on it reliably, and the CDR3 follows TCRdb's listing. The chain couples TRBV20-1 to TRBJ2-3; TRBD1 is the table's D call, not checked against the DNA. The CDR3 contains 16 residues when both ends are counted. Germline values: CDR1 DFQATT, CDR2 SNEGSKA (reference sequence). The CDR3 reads CSAGGQGAKGTDTQEG.

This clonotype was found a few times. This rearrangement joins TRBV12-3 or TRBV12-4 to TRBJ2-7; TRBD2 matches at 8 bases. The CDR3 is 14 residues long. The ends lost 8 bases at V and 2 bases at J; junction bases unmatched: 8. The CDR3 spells CASSPLLAAYEQYF. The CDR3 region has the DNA TGTGCCAGCTCCCCCCTACTAGCGGCCTACGAGCAGTACTTC.

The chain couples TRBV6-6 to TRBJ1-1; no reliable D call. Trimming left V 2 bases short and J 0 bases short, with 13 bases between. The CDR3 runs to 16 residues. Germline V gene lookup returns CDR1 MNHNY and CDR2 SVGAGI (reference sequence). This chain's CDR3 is CASSYAPPELNTEAFF. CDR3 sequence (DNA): TGTGCCAGCAGTTACGCCCCCCCTGAATTGAACACTGAAGCTTTCTTT.

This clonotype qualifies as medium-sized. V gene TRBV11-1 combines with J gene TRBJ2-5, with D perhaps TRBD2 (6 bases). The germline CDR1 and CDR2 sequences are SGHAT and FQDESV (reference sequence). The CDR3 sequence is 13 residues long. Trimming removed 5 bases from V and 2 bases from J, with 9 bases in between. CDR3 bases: TGTGCCAGCAGCCGTGCGGGACAAGAGACCCAGTACTTC. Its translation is CASSRAGQETQYF. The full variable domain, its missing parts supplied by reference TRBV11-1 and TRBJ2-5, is EAEVAQSPRYKITEKSQAVAFWCDPISGHATLYWYRQILGQGPELLVQFQDESVVDDSQLPKDRFSAERLKGVDSTLKIQPAELGDSAMYLCASSRAGQETQYFGPGTRLLVL.

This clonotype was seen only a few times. The CDR3 DNA sequence: TGCGCCAGCAGGGGGACTGCCTTGAACACTGAAGCTTTCTTT. Translating gives CASRGTALNTEAFF. J is TRBJ1-1 and V is TRBV5-1, with a weak D call TRBD1 (5 bases). The CDR3 extends over 14 amino acids. Germline-derived CDR1 and CDR2 are SGHRS and YFSETQ. V gave up 5 bases and J gave up 0 bases, with 11 bases separating them.

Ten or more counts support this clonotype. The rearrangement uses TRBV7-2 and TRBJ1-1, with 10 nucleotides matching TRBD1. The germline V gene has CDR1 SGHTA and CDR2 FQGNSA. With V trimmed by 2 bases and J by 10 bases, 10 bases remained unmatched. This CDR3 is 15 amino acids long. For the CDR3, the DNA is TGTGCCAGCAGCTTAATCCCGGGACAGGGGTTGGCAGCTTTCTTT. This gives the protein CASSLIPGQGLAAFF.

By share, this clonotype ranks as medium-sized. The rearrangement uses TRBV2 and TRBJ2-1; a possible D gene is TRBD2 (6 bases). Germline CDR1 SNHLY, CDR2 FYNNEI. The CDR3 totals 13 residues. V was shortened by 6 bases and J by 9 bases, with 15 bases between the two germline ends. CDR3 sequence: CASRETSSPEQFF. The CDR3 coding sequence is TGTGCCAGCAGGGAGACTAGTTCCCCTGAGCAGTTCTTC.

CDR3 DNA: TGCACCAGCAGCCAGAAAAGCAGTTGGGCCAATCAGCCCCAGCATTTT. It is translated as CTSSQKSSWANQPQHF. The chain links TRBV1 to TRBJ1-5. TRBV1 is noted as a pseudogene. The CDR3 is 16 amino acids.